The clone carrying this TCR beta chain was recorded many times. These data are taken from a study of neurological immune-mediated disorders. The making of cDNA relied on 5'RACE with 10-nucleotide random UMIs. TCRdb reprocessed the 5' RACE reads via MiXCR and lists one record per CDR3 protein. Of 95,000 to 150,000 distinct CDR3 sequences in the sample, 3% to 3.5% were seen once. The sequencing input was PBMCs. This sequence originates from a woman aged 30 to 39 with multiple sclerosis.

In DNA, the CDR3 is TGCGCCAGCAGCCAAGCGGGCACGAACTATGGCTACACCTTC. Its protein product is CASSQAGTNYGYTF. The V and J genes are TRBV4-3 and TRBJ1-2, with D uncertain. The V end was cut by 1 base, the J end by 2 bases, with 8 bases between. The germline CDR1 and CDR2 sequences are LGHNA and YSLEER. This CDR3 region has 14 residues.